A single sample is the source of the 27 T cell receptor beta chains below, sequenced in a study of blood T cells in healthy people across ages. A J-beta primer mix and a sample-barcoded 5' primer were used in a second PCR of about 6 to 12 cycles. A single record per CDR3 protein comes from TCRdb applying MiXCR to the 5' RACE reads. The sample gives 1.8 million or so distinct CDR3 sequences, roughly 43% of which show up once; roughly 23% is in the top ten. Material: blood. These receptors were obtained from a human donor in good health.

The rearrangement links TRBV27 to TRBJ2-7; the D gene is possibly TRBD2 (5 bases). Germline CDR1 reads MNHEY; CDR2 reads SMNVEV (reference sequence). The V and J ends lost 5 bases and 2 bases respectively, with 19 bases between them. The CDR3 is made up of 16 amino acids. DNA for the CDR3: TGTGCCAGCAGTCCCAATTGGACGGAGGATCCCTACGAGCAGTACTTC. Amino acid sequence: CASSPNWTEDPYEQYF.

This clonotype was found a few times. This chain uses TRBV5-1 with TRBJ2-3; a weak D match, TRBD2 (6 bases). Trimming pared 4 bases from V and 0 bases from J, leaving 15 bases between. This CDR3 region has 16 residues. The germline V gene encodes CDR1 SGHRS and CDR2 YFSETQ. CDR3 sequence: CASSPATSPSTDTQYF. The CDR3 DNA reads as TGCGCCAGCAGCCCAGCCACTAGCCCGAGCACAGATACGCAGTATTTT.

V is TRBV4-1 and J is TRBJ2-1, with D perhaps given as TRBD1 or TRBD2 (8 bases each). The CDR3 covers 16 residues. Germline values: CDR1 MGHRA, CDR2 YSYEKL. V dropped 5 bases and J dropped 0 bases, with 14 bases sitting between them. In DNA, the CDR3 is TGCGCCAGCAGCTGGACAGGGACTAGCTCCTACAATGAGCAGTTCTTC. This codes for CASSWTGTSSYNEQFF.

Many counts were recorded for this clonotype. The chain links TRBV2 to TRBJ2-7; D remains ambiguous. Germline assignment: CDR1 SNHLY and CDR2 FYNNEI. The CDR3 sequence is 11 residues long. Trimming removed 6 bases at V and 3 bases at J, with 6 bases between. The CDR3: CASSAIYEQYF. CDR3 nucleotides: TGTGCCAGCAGCGCAATCTACGAGCAGTACTTC.

This clonotype has more than one count but fewer than ten. The chain joins TRBV10-3 to TRBJ1-2; 7 nucleotides agree with TRBD1. The CDR3 has 14 residues. Germline CDR1 reads ENHRY; CDR2 reads SYGVKD. V dropped 4 bases and J dropped 3; count of bases not matched to a gene: 5. For the CDR3, the DNA is TGTGCCATCAGTGGCAGGGGGTCAGACTATGGCTACACCTTC. The encoded protein is CAISGRGSDYGYTF.

The V call is TRBV14, the J call TRBJ2-1; D is perhaps TRBD1 or TRBD2 (6 bases each). Looked up from germline, CDR1 is SGHDN and CDR2 is FVKESK. V lost 0 bases and J 5 bases, leaving 11 bases between the germline ends. The CDR3 sequence is 15 residues long. The CDR3 is CASSQDQGRHNEQFF. The DNA of the CDR3 is TGTGCCAGCAGCCAAGACCAGGGGAGGCACAATGAGCAGTTCTTC.

The chain joins TRBV4-3 to TRBJ1-2; D gene unclear. The CDR3 is 15 residues long. In germline, CDR1 is LGHNA, CDR2 YSLEER. V was trimmed by 1 base and J by 1 base, leaving 10 bases between them. CDR3 coding DNA: TGCGCCAGCAGCCAAGCCCACCGGGATAACTATGGCTACACCTTC. This codes for CASSQAHRDNYGYTF.

This CDR3 is CASSLTGGGGGDEQFF. The CDR3 DNA follows: TGTGCCAGCAGCTTAACGGGAGGCGGGGGAGGGGATGAGCAGTTCTTC. This rearrangement joins TRBV7-3 to TRBJ2-1; 7 nucleotides align to TRBD2. The germline V gene encodes CDR1 SGHTA and CDR2 FQGTGA. The CDR3 loop spans 16 amino acids. The V gene end was trimmed by 0 bases and the J gene end by 8 bases; junction bases not matched to a gene: 10.

This clonotype was counted at least ten times. The chain links TRBV5-1 to TRBJ2-6, with a weak D call TRBD2 (6 bases). Trimming took off 4 bases at V and 0 bases at J, with 11 bases between the two ends. CDR3 length: 16 residues. Per the germline V gene, CDR1 is SGHRS and CDR2 is YFSETQ. The CDR3 nucleotides read TGCGCCAGCAGCCCCCGGGGGATCTCTGGGGCCAACGTCCTGACTTTC. It specifies CASSPRGISGANVLTF.

The chain is built from TRBV14 and TRBJ2-1; the D is unclear. Between the trimmed V and J ends, which lost 1 base and 0 bases, there was a span of 13 bases. The CDR3 covers 17 residues. Germline V gene data show CDR1 as SGHDN and CDR2 as FVKESK. The CDR3 region is CASSQVFYPSSYNEQFF. As DNA, the CDR3 is TGTGCCAGCAGCCAAGTTTTTTATCCTAGCTCCTACAATGAGCAGTTCTTC.

The V and J genes are TRBV29-1 and TRBJ2-3; possible D gene TRBD2, 6 bases. CDR1 and CDR2 from the germline V gene are SQVTM and ANQGSEA. V was clipped by 3 bases and J by 10 bases, with 11 bases between them. There are 11 residues in the CDR3. CDR3 region: CSVEGGTAQYF. As DNA, the CDR3 is TGCAGCGTTGAGGGCGGGACGGCGCAGTATTTT.

J is TRBJ1-5 and V is TRBV6-6; no clear D gene. The CDR3 consists of 15 residues. Per germline, CDR1 MNHNY and CDR2 SVGAGI (reference sequence). V was trimmed by 2 bases and J by 3 bases, leaving 11 bases between them. The CDR3 is CASSYRVRTNQPQHF. The CDR3 DNA follows: TGTGCCAGCAGTTACCGGGTGCGAACCAATCAGCCCCAGCATTTT.

As regards this clonotype: A read error may account for a junction end that differs from germline. The rearrangement links TRBV12-3 or TRBV12-4 to TRBJ2-3, with D possibly being TRBD2 (5 bases). The CDR3 has 13 amino acids. CDR3 sequence (DNA): TGTGCCGGCAGCGGACTGTACGCAGATACGCAGTATTTT. Translation: CAGSGLYADTQYF.

The chain uses TRBV7-9 and TRBJ1-2; possible D gene TRBD1, 6 bases. The CDR3 loop spans 14 amino acids. Trimming stripped 4 bases from V and 1 base from J, with 10 bases between. Germline CDR1 is SEHNR and CDR2 is FQNEAQ (reference sequence). Here the CDR3 reads CASSWGQDNYGYTF. DNA for the CDR3: TGTGCCAGCAGCTGGGGGCAGGATAACTATGGCTACACCTTC.

The J gene is TRBJ1-4, the V gene TRBV4-1; TRBD1 agrees at 9 bases. This CDR3 contains 14 residues. In germline, CDR1 is MGHRA, CDR2 YSYEKL. The J segment lost 8 bases and the V segment lost 4 bases, leaving 5 bases of the junction unmatched. In nucleotides, the CDR3 is TGCGCCAGCAGCCGACAGGGGGAGCAAGAAAAACTGTTTTTT. This sequence encodes CASSRQGEQEKLFF.

The rearrangement uses TRBV3-1 and TRBJ2-1; the match to TRBD1 covers 7 bases. This CDR3 spans 12 amino acids. The J segment lost 13 bases and the V segment lost 3 bases, leaving 6 bases of the junction unmatched. Germline-derived CDR1 and CDR2 are LGHDT and YNNKEL (reference sequence). For the CDR3, the DNA is TGTGCCAGCAGCCACCTCGACAGGGAACAGTTCTTC. This sequence encodes CASSHLDREQFF.

The genes are TRBV7-2 and TRBJ1-1; tentative D call: TRBD1 (6 bases). This CDR3 is 17 amino acids long. The ends were cut back, 1 base at V and 0 bases at J, with 15 bases in the middle. Germline CDR1 SGHTA, CDR2 FQGNSA. The CDR3 DNA reads TGTGCCAGCAGCTTAGGAACAGGGAGATGGATGAACACTGAAGCTTTCTTT. Amino acid sequence: CASSLGTGRWMNTEAFF. Drawing the rest from reference TRBV7-2 and TRBJ1-1, the complete variable domain is GAGVSQSPSNKVTEKGKDVELRCDPISGHTALYWYRQSLGQGLEFLIYFQGNSAPDKSGLPSDRFSAERTGGSVSTLTIQRTQQEDSAVYLCASSLGTGRWMNTEAFFGQGTRLTVV.

A few counts support this clonotype. The V gene is TRBV6-5, the J gene TRBJ2-5; D perhaps matches TRBD2 (6 bases). The V and J ends lost 0 bases and 2 bases respectively, with 13 bases between them. Per the germline V gene, CDR1 is MNHEY and CDR2 is SVGAGI. The CDR3 runs to 16 residues. In DNA form, the CDR3 reads TGTGCCAGCAGTTACTCCAGGGACTCCATGCAAGAGACCCAGTACTTC. Translated: CASSYSRDSMQETQYF.

This clonotype was found a few times. V gene TRBV12-3 or TRBV12-4 combines with J gene TRBJ2-1; possibly TRBD1 for D (5 bases). With 3 bases removed from V and 2 bases from J, the gap between germline ends came to 11 bases. The CDR3 has 15 amino acids. CDR3 region: CASSLGREAYNEQFF. CDR3 DNA sequence: TGTGCCAGCAGTTTGGGCAGGGAAGCCTACAATGAGCAGTTCTTC.

This chain joins TRBV29-1 and TRBJ2-5; D unclear. The germline CDR1 and CDR2 sequences are SQVTM and ANQGSEA. Deletions cut 4 bases from V and 1 base from J, with 7 bases between. This CDR3 has 12 amino acids. CDR3 residues: CSVGHIQETQYF. The DNA for the CDR3 is TGCAGCGTTGGACATATCCAAGAGACCCAGTACTTC.

For this clonotype: Compared with germline, one end of the junction differs, possibly owing to a read error. The gene calls are TRBV10-3 and TRBJ2-5; possible D gene TRBD1, 5 bases. Matching the DNA end better, TRBJ2-7 makes the J call doubtful. The CDR3 length is 14 residues. Per the germline V gene, CDR1 is ENHRY and CDR2 is SYGVKD. CDR3 residues: CAISESWGSHEQYF. The CDR3, as DNA: TGTGCCATCAGTGAGTCGTGGGGCTCCCACGAGCAGTACTTC.

Many counts were recorded for this clonotype. The chain combines TRBV12-3 or TRBV12-4 with TRBJ2-3; D is unclear. The CDR3 length is 11 residues. Trimming left V 3 bases short and J 6 bases short, with 4 bases between. Here the CDR3 reads CASSLMDTQYF. The CDR3 region has the DNA TGTGCCAGCAGTTTGATGGATACGCAGTATTTT.

CDR3 region: CSVDVGSGYTF. CDR3 nucleotide sequence: TGCAGCGTTGATGTGGGGTCTGGCTACACCTTC. V is TRBV29-1 and J is TRBJ1-2; no clear D. There are 11 residues in the CDR3. Trimming removed 3 bases from V and 7 bases from J, with 9 bases in between. Germline lookup yields CDR1 SQVTM and CDR2 ANQGSEA.

A few counts support this clonotype. The rearrangement uses TRBV6-5 and TRBJ1-5; D not certain. This CDR3 has 14 amino acids. Between the trimmed V and J ends, which lost 4 bases and 5 bases, there was a span of 12 bases. Per germline, CDR1 MNHEY and CDR2 SVGAGI. CDR3 residues: CASSLRTGYQPQHF. The CDR3 coding sequence is TGTGCCAGCAGTTTACGGACTGGATATCAGCCCCAGCATTTT.

The J gene is TRBJ1-1, the V gene TRBV29-1, with a possible D match to TRBD1 (5 bases). This CDR3 has 11 amino acids. Trimming cost V 5 bases and J 1 base, with 5 bases left between them. CDR1 is SQVTM, CDR2 ANQGSEA, per germline. Here the CDR3 reads CSVTGNTEAFF. DNA for the CDR3: TGCAGCGTTACAGGGAACACTGAAGCTTTCTTT. Drawing the rest from reference TRBV29-1 and TRBJ1-1, the complete variable domain is SAVISQKPSRDICQRGTSLTIQCQVDSQVTMMFWYRQQPGQSLTLIATANQGSEATYESGFVIDKFPISRPNLTFSTLTVSNMSPEDSSIYLCSVTGNTEAFFGQGTRLTVV.

The V gene is TRBV4-1, the J gene TRBJ2-7, with 7 bases fitting TRBD1. The CDR3 consists of 14 residues. Looked up from germline, CDR1 is MGHRA and CDR2 is YSYEKL. V lost 3 bases, J lost 6 bases, and 8 bases stayed unmatched. The CDR3 sequence: CASSHRDRLSEQYF. The DNA of the CDR3 is TGCGCCAGCAGCCACCGGGACAGACTAAGCGAGCAGTACTTC.

The chain carries TRBV4-2 and TRBJ2-5, with TRBD2 matching over 12 bases. There are 18 residues in the CDR3. Trimming took 3 bases from V and 1 from J; bases not matched to a gene: 9. Germline V CDR1 and CDR2: LGHNA, YNFKEQ. The CDR3 DNA reads as TGTGCCAGCAGCCACCCGGGACTAGCGGGTGGTGTCCAAGAGACCCAGTACTTC. This encodes CASSHPGLAGGVQETQYF.